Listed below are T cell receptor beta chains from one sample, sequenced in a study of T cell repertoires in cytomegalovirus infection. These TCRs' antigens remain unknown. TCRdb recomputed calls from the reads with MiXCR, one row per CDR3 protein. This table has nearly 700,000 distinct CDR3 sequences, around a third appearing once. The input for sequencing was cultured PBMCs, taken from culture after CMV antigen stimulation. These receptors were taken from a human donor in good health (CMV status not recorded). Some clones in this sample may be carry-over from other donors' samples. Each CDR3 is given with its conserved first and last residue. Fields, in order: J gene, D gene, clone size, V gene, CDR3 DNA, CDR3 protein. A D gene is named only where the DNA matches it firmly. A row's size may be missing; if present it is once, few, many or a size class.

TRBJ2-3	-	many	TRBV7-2	TGTGCCAGCTTAAGGGGCCTCCTAAACCCCGGTAATACGCAGTATTTT	CASLRGLLNPGNTQYF
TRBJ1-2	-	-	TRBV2	TGTGCCAGCAGCTCTTCCACTCTTGGCTATGGCTACACCTTC	CASSSSTLGYGYTF
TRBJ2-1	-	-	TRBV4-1	TGCGCCAGCAGCCAGGGGGGCATACTTCCGACCCAATTCTACAATGAGCAGTTCTTC	CASSQGGILPTQFYNEQFF
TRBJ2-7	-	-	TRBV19	TGTGCCAGTAGTGCCGGTCCCGGGAGTCTTTACGAGCAGTACTTC	CASSAGPGSLYEQYF
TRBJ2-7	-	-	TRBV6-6	TGTGCCACCGGGACCTACGAGCAGTACTTC	CATGTYEQYF
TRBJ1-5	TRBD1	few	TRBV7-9	TGTGCCAGCAGCTCGACAGGGTTACAGCCCCAGCATTTT	CASSSTGLQPQHF
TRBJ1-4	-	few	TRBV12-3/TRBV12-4	TGTGCCAGCAGTTTAGACGTTGGGGGACGGGAAAAACTGTTTTTT	CASSLDVGGREKLFF
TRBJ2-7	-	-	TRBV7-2	TGTGCCAGCAGCTTAAAATGGACAGCGAAGGGACTCGGGCAGTACTTC	CASSLKWTAKGLGQYF
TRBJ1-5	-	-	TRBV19	TGTGCCAGTAGTAAGACCTACAATCAGCCCCAGCATTTT	CASSKTYNQPQHF
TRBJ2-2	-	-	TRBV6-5	TGTGCCAGCAGTTACGGCTATGTTTGGGAAAGAGACACCGGGGAGCTGTTTTTT	CASSYGYVWERDTGELFF
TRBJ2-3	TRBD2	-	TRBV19	TGTGCCAGTAGCCCCTCGTGGGGCCTAGCGGGAAGCACAGATACGCAGTATTTT	CASSPSWGLAGSTDTQYF
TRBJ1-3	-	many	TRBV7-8	TGTGCCAGCAGCTTGTGGGCCACAGGGAATGGAAACACCATATATTTT	CASSLWATGNGNTIYF
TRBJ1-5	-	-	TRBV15	TGTGCCACCAGCAGATCACTCGGGCAAGATCAGCCCCAGCATTTT	CATSRSLGQDQPQHF
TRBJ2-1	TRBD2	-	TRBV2	TGTGCCAGCTGGGGACTAGCGGGAGGAGGTGAGCAGTTCTTC	CASWGLAGGGEQFF
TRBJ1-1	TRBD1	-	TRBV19	TGTGCCAGTAGGGACAGGTCTGGCACTGAAGCTTTCTTT	CASRDRSGTEAFF
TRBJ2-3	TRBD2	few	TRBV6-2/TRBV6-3	TGTGCCAGCACACTAGCGGCCCAGCTCGGAGATACGCAGTATTTT	CASTLAAQLGDTQYF
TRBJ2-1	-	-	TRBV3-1	TGTGCCAGCAGCCAAGGTGATCGAGTAGAGCAGTTCTTC	CASSQGDRVEQFF
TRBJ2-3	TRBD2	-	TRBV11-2	TGTGCCAGCAGCCTACTAGCGGGGGGGCCACATACGCAGTATTTT	CASSLLAGGPHTQYF
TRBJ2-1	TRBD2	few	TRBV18	TGTGCCAGCTCACCACCCGGACTAGCGGGATCCAATGAGCAGTTCTTC	CASSPPGLAGSNEQFF
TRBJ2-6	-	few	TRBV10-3	TGTGCCACGACTAGTGCTAACTCTGGGGCCAACGTCCTGACTTTC	CATTSANSGANVLTF
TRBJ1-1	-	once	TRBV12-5	TGTGCTAGTGGTCTCCGGGGAGACACTGAAGCTTTCTTT	CASGLRGDTEAFF
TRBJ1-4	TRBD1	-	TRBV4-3	TGCGCCAGCAGCCAAGGCCCCCGGCACAGGGGATTGGCAACTAATGAAAAACTGTTTTTT	CASSQGPRHRGLATNEKLFF
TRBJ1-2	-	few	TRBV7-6	TGTGCCAGCAGCTTGCAGGGCGAAGGCTACACCTTC	CASSLQGEGYTF
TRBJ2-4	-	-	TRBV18	TGTGCCAGCTCCCACAATCCACAGCCATTAGCCAAAAACATTCAGTACTTC	CASSHNPQPLAKNIQYF
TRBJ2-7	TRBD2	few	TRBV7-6	TGTGCCAGCAGCTTGGGAGGGATCGAGCAGTACTTC	CASSLGGIEQYF
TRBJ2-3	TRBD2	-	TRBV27	TGTGCCAGCACCCCACGGGGAGGGGATACGCAGTATTTT	CASTPRGGDTQYF
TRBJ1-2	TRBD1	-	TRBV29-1	TGCAGCTTGCAACAGGGGGAAAGTGGCTACACCTTC	CSLQQGESGYTF
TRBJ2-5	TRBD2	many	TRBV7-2	TGTGCCAGCAGCTGGGGGTTCGGGGGGGAAGAGACCCAGTACTTC	CASSWGFGGEETQYF
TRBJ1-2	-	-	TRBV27	TGTGCCAGCAGTTTATCAGCTCCACCTAACTATGGCTACACCTTC	CASSLSAPPNYGYTF
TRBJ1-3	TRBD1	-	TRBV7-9	TGTGCCAGCAGCCGACGGACAGGACGAAACACCATATATTTT	CASSRRTGRNTIYF
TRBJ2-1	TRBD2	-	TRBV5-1	TGCGCCAGCAGCTCGGGACTAGCGCATAGTAATGAGCAGTTCTTC	CASSSGLAHSNEQFF
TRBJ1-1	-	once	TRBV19	TGTGCCAGTAGTATTGCCCTTAGCGGGAACACTGAAGCTTTCTTT	CASSIALSGNTEAFF
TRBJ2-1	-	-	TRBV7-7	TGTGCCAGCAGCCGTTCTAGTGTAGGGGATGAGCAGTTCTTC	CASSRSSVGDEQFF
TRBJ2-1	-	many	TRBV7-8	TGTGCCAGCAGCCAGGGGCCGCCTAACCGCTACAATGAGCAGTTCTTC	CASSQGPPNRYNEQFF
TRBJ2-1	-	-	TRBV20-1	TGCAGTGCTAGTTGGGGAGGAGAGTCCTACAATGAGCAGTTCTTC	CSASWGGESYNEQFF
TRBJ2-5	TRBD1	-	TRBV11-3	TGTGCCAGCAGCTTAGACAGGGGGAAGCAAGAGACCCAGTACTTC	CASSLDRGKQETQYF
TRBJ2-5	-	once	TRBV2	TGTGCCAGCAACTCGGACACCCAAGAGACCCAGTACTTC	CASNSDTQETQYF
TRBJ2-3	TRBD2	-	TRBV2	TGTGCCAGCAGCCAGCGGGAGGGCCCAACAGATACGCAGTATTTT	CASSQREGPTDTQYF
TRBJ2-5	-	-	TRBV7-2	TGTGCCAGCAGCCGCACTCGGGAGACCCAGTACTTC	CASSRTRETQYF
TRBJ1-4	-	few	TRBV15	TGTGCCACCAGCAGGTCCCGGCTCGGGGTGGGAAAACTGTTTTTT	CATSRSRLGVGKLFF
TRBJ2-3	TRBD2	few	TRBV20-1	TGCAGTGCGGTTTCTAGCGGGGGATTGGGTACGCAGTATTTT	CSAVSSGGLGTQYF
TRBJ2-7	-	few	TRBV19	TGTGCCAGTAGTGACAGACTCCTTTCCTACGAGCAGTACTTC	CASSDRLLSYEQYF
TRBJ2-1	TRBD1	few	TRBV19	TGTGCCAGTAGACAACCGGGACAGGGGATTGAGCAGTTCTTC	CASRQPGQGIEQFF
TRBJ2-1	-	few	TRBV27	TGTGCCAGCAGTCCCTTGTTGGATCGTCGGGATGAGCAGTTCTTC	CASSPLLDRRDEQFF
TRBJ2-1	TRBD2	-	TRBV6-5	TGTGCCAGCGAAAGGACTAGCGGGAAAGGGGATGAGCAGTTCTTC	CASERTSGKGDEQFF
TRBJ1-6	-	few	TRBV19	TGTGCCAGTAGTTCCCCCGGGACCGAAAGCTCCTATAATTCACCCCTCCACTTT	CASSSPGTESSYNSPLHF
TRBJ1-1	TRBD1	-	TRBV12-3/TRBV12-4	TGTGCCAGCAGTTTAGGGGACAGGGAGGCTTTCTTT	CASSLGDREAFF
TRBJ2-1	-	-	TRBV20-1	TGCAGTGCTTCGGACAGCCTTGGTGGGTACAATGAGCAGTTCTTC	CSASDSLGGYNEQFF
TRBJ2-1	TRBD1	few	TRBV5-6	TGTGCCAGCAGCTGGATGAGATGGACAGGAGAGGGCAATGAGCAGTTCTTC	CASSWMRWTGEGNEQFF